This is a list of T cell receptor beta chains from one sample in a study of cytomegalovirus exposure and HLA in healthy donors. Some clones are missing from TCRdb's copy, which holds only in-frame ones; the method was immunoSEQ multiplex PCR. Of some 170,000 clones listed, roughly 81% were seen once; the top ten hold roughly 4.9%. Input material: PBMCs. These receptors were obtained from a woman in her late teens or twenties in good health and CMV-seropositive. Both conserved end residues are part of each CDR3. D genes are given only for firm matches. Clone sizes are given selectively: once, few, many, or a class where the clone is expanded.

CDR3 protein | CDR3 DNA | clone size | D gene | J gene | V gene
CASSLPYSNTGELFF | TGTGCCTCTTCTCTCCCTTACTCGAACACCGGGGAGCTGTTTTTT | NA | NA | TRBJ2-2 | TRBV7-6
CSVGYRERDTQYF | TGCAGCGTTGGATACAGGGAACGAGATACGCAGTATTTT | NA | NA | TRBJ2-3 | TRBV29-1
CASSLVGGTLHEQYF | TGCGCCAGCAGTCTTGTCGGGGGAACGCTCCACGAGCAGTACTTC | few | NA | TRBJ2-7 | TRBV5-1
CATSRTLAYEQYF | TGTGCCACCAGCCGGACTCTCGCCTACGAGCAGTACTTC | NA | NA | TRBJ2-7 | TRBV15
CASSLQGYTYEQYF | TGTGCCAGCAGTCTACAGGGGTATACCTACGAGCAGTACTTC | few | TRBD1 | TRBJ2-7 | TRBV6-6
CASSIGRDYFTGELFF | TGTGCCAGTAGTATAGGCCGGGACTACTTCACCGGGGAGCTGTTTTTT | NA | TRBD2 | TRBJ2-2 | TRBV19
CASSQGGQTSNQPQHF | TGTGCCAGCAGCCAAGGAGGACAGACAAGCAATCAGCCCCAGCATTTT | once | NA | TRBJ1-5 | TRBV7-8
CASSPGGGAAEAFF | TGTGCCAGCAGCCCCGGTGGGGGGGCGGCTGAAGCTTTCTTT | NA | NA | TRBJ1-1 | TRBV7-9
CASSFPPGTGFGYTF | TGTGCCAGCAGCTTTCCCCCGGGGACAGGCTTTGGCTACACCTTC | NA | TRBD1 | TRBJ1-2 | TRBV5-5
CASSRDSTSEQYF | TGTGCCAGCAGCCGGGACAGCACATCCGAGCAGTACTTC | NA | TRBD1 | TRBJ2-7 | TRBV7-2
CASAGLVSFYEQYF | TGTGCCAGCGCGGGCCTCGTTTCTTTTTACGAGCAGTACTTC | NA | NA | TRBJ2-7 | TRBV7-9
CASTRRDRGGYTF | TGTGCCAGCACACGAAGGGACAGGGGTGGCTACACCTTC | once | TRBD1 | TRBJ1-2 | TRBV28
CASSLDYTNSEQYF | TGTGCCAGCAGCCTCGACTATACAAACTCAGAGCAGTACTTC | NA | NA | TRBJ2-7 | TRBV6-5
CASSYRDSSYNEQFF | TGTGCCAGCAGTTACCGGGACAGTTCCTACAATGAGCAGTTCTTC | NA | TRBD1 | TRBJ2-1 | TRBV6-5
CASDEGAYSGNTIYF | TGTGCCAGTGATGAGGGAGCCTACTCTGGAAACACCATATATTTT | NA | NA | TRBJ1-3 | TRBV19
CASRGAVLREQYF | TGTGCCAGTCGTGGAGCGGTTTTGAGGGAGCAGTACTTC | NA | NA | TRBJ2-7 | TRBV27
CASSLLFTGTQGTEAFF | TGCGCCAGCAGCTTGTTGTTCACCGGGACACAGGGAACTGAAGCTTTCTTT | NA | NA | TRBJ1-1 | TRBV5-1
CASSFLFPSGGLYEQYF | TGTGCCAGCAGCTTTCTATTCCCTAGCGGGGGGCTGTACGAGCAGTACTTC | NA | TRBD2 | TRBJ2-7 | TRBV7-2
CASSRTASGWHTEAFF | TGTGCCAGCAGCCGAACCGCTTCAGGGTGGCATACTGAAGCTTTCTTT | once | NA | TRBJ1-1 | TRBV7-8
CASSLGRYEQYF | TGTGCCAGCAGCTTAGGGCGGTACGAGCAGTACTTC | NA | NA | TRBJ2-7 | TRBV7-9
CASSQAGTGVETQYF | TGCGCCAGCAGCCAAGCCGGGACAGGGGTAGAGACCCAGTACTTC | NA | TRBD1 | TRBJ2-5 | TRBV4-1
CASSVGQAASYEQYF | TGTGCCAGCAGCGTTGGACAGGCGGCTTCCTACGAGCAGTACTTC | few | TRBD1 | TRBJ2-7 | TRBV9
CASSLGSLTGSSYNSPLHF | TGTGCCAGCAGCTTAGGTTCCCTGACAGGGAGCTCCTATAATTCACCCCTCCACTTT | NA | TRBD1 | TRBJ1-6 | TRBV13
CASSAGQDPTDTQYF | TGTGCCAGCAGTGCTGGACAGGACCCTACAGATACGCAGTATTTT | NA | TRBD1 | TRBJ2-3 | TRBV6-1
CASSFRFQGSNEKLFF | TGTGCCAGCAGCTTTCGCTTTCAGGGATCTAATGAAAAACTGTTTTTT | once | NA | TRBJ1-4 | TRBV5-5
CASSLGAEAFF | TGCGCCAGCAGCTTGGGAGCTGAAGCTTTCTTT | NA | NA | TRBJ1-1 | TRBV5-1
CASSFYPPTGVPYEQYF | TGTGCCAGCAGCTTCTACCCTCCGACAGGAGTTCCCTACGAGCAGTACTTC | NA | NA | TRBJ2-7 | TRBV5-8